This T cell receptor beta chain comes out of a study of ipilimumab plus nivolumab after autologous stem cell transplantation. About the research overall: Patients received a median of roughly 5 ipilimumab and roughly eight nivolumab doses.

Germline V gene lookup returns CDR1 MNHEY and CDR2 SVGAGI. CDR3 length: 15 amino acids. Trimming stripped 8 bases from V and 4 bases from J, with 18 bases between. Patients got ipilimumab 1 mg/kg beginning 14 to 28 days post-transplant. Sequencing used immunoSEQ multiplex PCR; TCRdb keeps in-frame clones, though not all of them. Of 15,000 to 20,000 clones detected, about four fifths appear once; the ten largest clones hold approximately 6.6%. The specimen was PBMCs, collected in a trial of ipilimumab plus nivolumab as post-transplant consolidation. This clonotype originated in a male donor with diffuse large B-cell lymphoma. The rearrangement joins TRBV6-5 to TRBJ1-5; no firm D call. CDR3 region: CASRRDGGRNQPQHF. The DNA for the CDR3 is TGTGCCAGCCGCCGAGATGGTGGGAGGAATCAGCCCCAGCATTTT.